This TCR beta chain stems from a study of cytotoxic CD8 clonotypes in ibrutinib-treated CLL. Across the study: The cohort had about 10 relapsed/refractory and roughly 15 treatment-naive patients, 17 IGHV unmutated.

This clone came up a few times. Germline V lookup: CDR1 MNHEY, CDR2 SVGAGI. Trimming left V 7 bases short and J 13 bases short, with 17 bases between. CDR3 length: 11 residues. Measured with immunoSEQ multiplex PCR; TCRdb has only the in-frame clones, and not every one. The sample has around 250,000 clones; less than 75% are singletons. Here the sequenced sample was PBMCs, taken after 24 months of ibrutinib treatment. The rearrangement joins TRBV6-5 to TRBJ2-7; D is unclear. The TCR comes from a human donor with chronic lymphocytic leukemia. The CDR3 coding sequence is TGTGCCAGCAACGACGGCCTATATGAATACTTC. As protein: CASNDGLYEYF.